This TCR beta chain came from a study of T cell repertoires in cytomegalovirus infection (dated by TCRdb to between 2018 and 2020). Regarding the study in general: The HLA type of each donor mattered for the analysis, because public TCR beta signatures pointed to carriage of CMV infection along with the matching HLA type.

A few counts support this clonotype. This clone's antigen is unknown. Per-base qualities were not stored, and no clone one base away is much larger. Paper-wide results and their limitations: In both this cohort and an independent roughly 350-donor cohort, the cumulative frequency of public TCR beta family members distinguished carriers of CMV infection plus the relevant HLA type. The ex vivo response was dominated by HLA-C-restricted CMV-specific TCR beta clonotypes, which also provided the single most frequent clonotype in two of eight donors.

From its cysteine to its phenylalanine, the CDR3 spans 16 amino acids. Of the read, only the CDR3 DNA is kept; its 48 bases are in frame from base 1. Trimmed from V: 1 base; trimmed from J: 3 bases; junction bases lacking a gene match: 6. The CDR1 and CDR2 encoded by the germline V gene (reference sequence) are SEHNR and FQNEAQ. TCRdb names Illumina HiSeq 1500 as the instrument used. The raw public data were reprocessed by TCRdb itself: fastp quality trimming at Q25, MiXCR clonotype calling, in-frame beta chains only. Every entry covers one CDR3 protein and lists the most common genes and DNA from its rows. This sample comprises 630,000 or so distinct CDR3 sequences, 20% to 25% of them detected only once. 7.5% to 9% of the sample rests with the top ten.

The chain was built from TRBV7-9 and TRBJ1-5; TRBD1 lines up with 7 middle nucleotides. The origin of this receptor is a human donor in good health (CMV status not recorded). Some clones in this sample may be carry-over from other donors' samples. The source material was CD8+ T cells from PBMCs. The DNA reads TGTGCCAGCAGCTTAGATCCAGGGGGATACAATCAGCCCCAGCATTTT. Its protein reads: CASSLDPGGYNQPQHF.